These 3 T cell receptor beta chains were sequenced from one sample in a study of chemoradiotherapy in HPV16-positive cancers. Only in-frame clones appear in the TCRdb table, and some are missing; sequencing was by immunoSEQ multiplex PCR. The table includes under 35,000 clones, nearly 95% detected once. The sequences come from blood, collected from a patient who underwent chemoradiotherapy. These receptors were taken from a human donor with HPV-associated anogenital cancer.

This rearrangement joins TRBV6-5 to TRBJ2-7; 9 bases are shared with TRBD2. This CDR3 comprises 15 residues. The germline V gene has CDR1 MNHEY and CDR2 SVGAGI. The V gene end was trimmed by 6 bases and the J gene end by 1 base; junction bases not matched to a gene: 7. DNA for the CDR3: TGTGCCAGCAGAGGCGGGGGGGCCCAATCCTACGAGCAGTACTTC. Its translation: CASRGGGAQSYEQYF.

V and J are TRBV9 and TRBJ1-1; 7 bases align to TRBD1. CDR1 is SGDLS, CDR2 YYNGEE, per germline. The CDR3 covers 15 residues. V shed 0 bases and J 7 bases; nucleotides not matched to a gene: 9. The DNA of the CDR3 is TGTGCCAGCAGCGTAGGCCCGACAGGGTTAAATGAAGCTTTCTTT. It specifies CASSVGPTGLNEAFF.

The chain is built from TRBV6-6 and TRBJ1-5, with TRBD1 matching over 8 bases. Unmatched junction bases numbered 2, after V lost 4 bases and J lost 6 bases. The CDR3 covers 13 residues. Looked up from germline, CDR1 is MNHNY and CDR2 is SVGAGI (reference sequence). The CDR3 sequence: CASSSDRAQPQHF. The CDR3 DNA reads TGTGCCAGCAGTTCGGACAGGGCTCAGCCCCAGCATTTT.